The clone carrying this TCR beta chain was found many times. The antigen is undetermined. TCRdb re-called the RT-PCR reads through MiXCR, storing one row per CDR3 protein. This table holds around 790,000 distinct CDR3 sequences, 21% found once. The V and J ends lost 7 bases and 2 bases, in that order; junction bases with no gene match: 6. This CDR3 spans 14 amino acids. These data originate in a study of response to subunit inactivated influenza vaccine. Study observations and caveats: The authors put forward the suggestion that each seasonal influenza vaccination may bring in only a limited number of new T cells.

This chain connects TRBV12-3 or TRBV12-4 to TRBJ2-5; TRBD2 aligns across 8 bases. Specimen: PBMCs from blood, collected less than 6 days after vaccination. This receptor was taken from a man in his fifties or sixties who received an inactivated influenza vaccine. CDR3 in amino acids: CASNQLAVQETQYF. The CDR3 DNA sequence: TGTGCCAGCAACCAACTAGCGGTACAAGAGACCCAGTACTTC.